The rows below give T cell receptor beta chains drawn from one sample of a study of T-cell reconstitution after alpha-beta-depleted transplantation in children. MiXCR was run by TCRdb on the PCR reads, yielding one entry per CDR3 protein. Of around 180,000 distinct CDR3 sequences in the sample, more than 9.5% are singletons; the top ten hold less than 15%. The sample here was PBMCs, taken before TCRalphabeta/CD19-depleted stem cell transplant. All receptors derive from a boy between 2 and 10 years old with acute myeloid leukemia, due to receive a stem cell transplant. CDR3s include the opening cysteine and the closing phenylalanine or tryptophan. A D gene is named only where the DNA matches it firmly. Size is stated as once, few, many, or a class for an expanded clone.

size	J	V	D	CDR3	DNA
many	TRBJ2-3	TRBV12-3/TRBV12-4	TRBD2	CASSSAGGAVLAPFGDTQYF	TGTGCCAGCAGTTCTGCCGGGGGGGCGGTACTAGCGCCTTTCGGAGATACGCAGTATTTT
many	TRBJ1-2	TRBV15	.	CATSRPTADPYGYTF	TGTGCCACCAGCAGACCTACGGCAGACCCCTATGGCTACACCTTC
many	TRBJ1-5	TRBV20-1	.	CSARGTRNQPQHF	TGCAGTGCTAGGGGGACAAGAAATCAGCCCCAGCATTTT
many	TRBJ1-1	TRBV12-3/TRBV12-4	.	CASSWDVNTEAFF	TGTGCCAGCAGCTGGGACGTGAACACTGAAGCTTTCTTT
many	TRBJ1-1	TRBV5-1	TRBD1	CASSLQQGLTEAFF	TGCGCCAGCAGCTTGCAACAGGGGTTGACTGAAGCTTTCTTT
many	TRBJ1-5	TRBV20-1	.	CSARGVGNQPQHF	TGCAGTGCTAGGGGGGTAGGCAATCAGCCCCAGCATTTT
many	TRBJ2-4	TRBV28	.	CASSLPIMKIQEAKNIQYF	TGTGCCAGCAGTTTACCAATTATGAAAATCCAAGAAGCCAAAAACATTCAGTACTTC
many	TRBJ1-5	TRBV6-2/TRBV6-3	TRBD1	CASSYSIGAGGYHQPQHF	TGTGCCAGCAGTTATTCAATCGGGGCAGGGGGTTATCATCAGCCCCAGCATTTT
many	TRBJ2-2	TRBV4-1	TRBD2	CASSQGAARTSGGELFF	TGCGCCAGCAGCCAAGGGGCCGCGAGGACTAGCGGCGGGGAGCTGTTTTTT
few	TRBJ2-5	TRBV25-1	.	CASSELSETQYF	TGTGCCAGCAGTGAACTGTCGGAGACCCAGTACTTC